This TCR beta chain is drawn from a study of blood T cell repertoires in COVID-19. About the study: The United States, Italy and Spain were the sources of the acute and convalescent COVID-19 samples. T cells, B-cell-depleted T cells, or PBMCs supplied cDNA or gDNA.

This clone was seen only once. The CDR3 totals 13 residues. Germline V CDR1 and CDR2: GTSNPN, SVGIG (reference sequence). The V end lost 1 base, the J end lost 1 base, and 6 bases lay between the germline ends. Clones were read by immunoSEQ multiplex PCR, and TCRdb kept only the in-frame ones, dropping some. The data hold a few hundred thousand clones, with around 90% observed a single time. The sequencing input was peripheral blood. The source is a woman aged 25-40 years with COVID-19, enrolled during active disease. The chain links TRBV30 to TRBJ2-3; a weak D match, TRBD2 (6 bases). This chain's CDR3 is CAWSASGTDTQYF. The DNA of the CDR3 is TGTGCCTGGAGTGCTAGCGGCACAGATACGCAGTATTTT.